This T cell receptor beta chain was captured by sequencing in a study of CD8 T cells in ankylosing spondylitis. Germline CDR1 SNHLY, CDR2 FYNNEI. There are 15 residues in the CDR3. The V end was cut by 5 bases, the J end by 10 bases, with 21 bases between. This clonotype was counted ten times or more. Each CDR3 protein gets one entry after TCRdb re-called the 5' RACE reads with MiXCR. This table has approximately 180,000 distinct CDR3 sequences, roughly 18% appearing once. Source material: blood, either unsorted or a sorted T cell fraction (not recorded which). The sequence was collected from a male donor under 35 with ankylosing spondylitis or in good health (not recorded which). The rearrangement uses TRBV2 and TRBJ2-1; D may be TRBD1 or TRBD2 (6 bases each). The CDR3 loop is CASSIEGDSGREQFF. CDR3 in DNA: TGTGCCAGCAGTATTGAGGGGGACTCGGGGAGGGAGCAGTTCTTC. Full variable domain (remainder filled in from reference TRBV2 and TRBJ2-1): EPEVTQTPSHQVTQMGQEVILRCVPISNHLYFYWYRQILGQKVEFLVSFYNNEISEKSEIFDDQFSVERPDGSNFTLKIRSTKLEDSAMYFCASSIEGDSGREQFFGPGTRLTVL.